This is a list of T cell receptor beta chains from one sample in a study of blood T cell repertoires in COVID-19. Method: immunoSEQ multiplex PCR; TCRdb's copy keeps in-frame clones and lacks some. The table includes around 290,000 clones, around 89% detected once. The material sequenced was peripheral blood. Receptors originate from a man aged 40-49 years with acute or convalescent COVID-19. Both conserved end residues are part of each CDR3. The order of the fields is D gene, clone size, CDR3 length, V gene, J gene, CDR3 DNA, CDR3 protein. A D gene is named only where the DNA matches it firmly. The size field is filled for only some rows; it gives once, few, many or a size class.

NA,once,15,TRBV10-1,TRBJ2-1,TGCGCCAGCAGTGAGTCCAGGCTATACTACAATGAGCAGTTCTTC,CASSESRLYYNEQFF
TRBD2,NA,18,TRBV4-2,TRBJ2-7,TGTGCCAGCAGCCCTCCGGCCGGGGTACGGGGGGGACCCTACGAGCAGTACTTC,CASSPPAGVRGGPYEQYF
TRBD1,NA,13,TRBV6-5,TRBJ2-7,TGTGCCAGCAGAGGGACAGGAAACTACGAGCAGTACTTC,CASRGTGNYEQYF
TRBD1,NA,18,TRBV19,TRBJ1-5,TGTGCCAGTAGTATAGATCACAGGGGCTCCCTTTCCGATCAGCCCCAGCATTTT,CASSIDHRGSLSDQPQHF
TRBD2,once,13,TRBV10-3,TRBJ2-7,TGTGCCATCAGAACTAGCGGATCCTACGAGCAGTACTTC,CAIRTSGSYEQYF
NA,few,15,TRBV9,TRBJ1-2,TGTGCCAGCAGCGAGCAGGGGAGGGGATACTATGGCTACACCTTC,CASSEQGRGYYGYTF
TRBD2,NA,16,TRBV27,TRBJ2-3,TGTGCCAGCAGTCCGGTGGGACTAGCGGGGCAGGATACGCAGTATTTT,CASSPVGLAGQDTQYF
NA,NA,13,TRBV6-6,TRBJ1-4,TGTGCCAGCAGTTACCGACAAAATGAAAAACTGTTTTTT,CASSYRQNEKLFF
NA,NA,14,TRBV5-1,TRBJ1-1,TGCGCCAGCAGCTTGGACAGCTCTTACACTGAAGCTTTCTTT,CASSLDSSYTEAFF
TRBD1,NA,14,TRBV3-1/TRBV3-2,TRBJ1-6,TGTGCCAGCCGTCAACAGGGGTGGAATTCACCCCTCCACTTT,CASRQQGWNSPLHF
TRBD2,NA,13,TRBV12-3/TRBV12-4,TRBJ2-7,TGTGCCAGCAGTTTAACCCCCAGCGGGGGACAGTACTTC,CASSLTPSGGQYF
NA,NA,15,TRBV3-1/TRBV3-2,TRBJ2-3,TGTGCCAGCAGCCAGGGGACTCTCAAGGTGGATACGCAGTATTTT,CASSQGTLKVDTQYF
NA,NA,14,TRBV6-5,TRBJ2-6,TGTGCCAGCAGGACGGGGATACAAACCAACGTCCTGACTTTC,CASRTGIQTNVLTF
NA,NA,15,TRBV9,TRBJ1-1,TGTGCCAGCAGCCTTGGGGGGGCCCTTGACACTGAAGCTTTCTTT,CASSLGGALDTEAFF
TRBD1,NA,14,TRBV10-3,TRBJ2-7,TGTGCCATCAGTGATCACAGGGGAAACTACGAGCAGTACTTC,CAISDHRGNYEQYF
TRBD2,NA,16,TRBV4-1,TRBJ2-3,TGCGCCAGCAGCCAAGTCCGACTAGCGGGGACAGATACGCAGTATTTT,CASSQVRLAGTDTQYF
NA,NA,14,TRBV6-5,TRBJ1-2,TGTGCCAGCAGTTACAACCGAGTTAACTATGGCTACACCTTC,CASSYNRVNYGYTF
TRBD1,NA,14,TRBV6-5,TRBJ1-5,TGTGCCAGCAGGGCCGACAGGGGAGGACAGCCCCAGCATTTT,CASRADRGGQPQHF
TRBD1,NA,15,TRBV6-5,TRBJ2-3,TGTGCCAGCAGTCCGGGACAGGGTAAAACAGATACGCAGTATTTT,CASSPGQGKTDTQYF
NA,NA,14,TRBV12-5,TRBJ1-3,TGTGCTAGCACCCCCGGGACACGCGTCTCGCCCCGGTATTTT,CASTPGTRVSPRYF
TRBD1,few,15,TRBV6-5,TRBJ2-2,TGTGCCAGCAGTTGGGACAGGGTTAACACCGGGGAGCTGTTTTTT,CASSWDRVNTGELFF
NA,NA,13,TRBV19,TRBJ2-3,TGTGCCAGTAACAACCTACGGGGAGATACGCAGTATTTT,CASNNLRGDTQYF
NA,NA,15,TRBV14,TRBJ1-2,TGTGCCAGCAGCCATGCCGCAGGGCGTATCTATGGCTACACCTTC,CASSHAAGRIYGYTF
TRBD2,NA,14,TRBV5-4,TRBJ2-7,TGTGCCAGCAGCTTATCCGGGACTACCTACGAGCAGTACTTC,CASSLSGTTYEQYF
TRBD1,NA,14,TRBV24-1,TRBJ1-2,TGTGCCACCAGTGCTCCGGGACAGCCCTACTCCTACACCTTC,CATSAPGQPYSYTF
NA,NA,13,TRBV6-5,TRBJ1-4,TGTGCCAGCAGTCTTCGGGGAAATGAAAAACTGTTTTTT,CASSLRGNEKLFF
TRBD2,NA,16,TRBV24-1,TRBJ2-3,TGTGCCACCAGTGATCTTAGCGGGGGGCGCACAGATACGCAGTATTTT,CATSDLSGGRTDTQYF
NA,NA,13,TRBV3-1/TRBV3-2,TRBJ1-1,TGTGCCAGCAGCCAAGGAGGGGGCACTGAAGCTTTCTTT,CASSQGGGTEAFF
NA,NA,17,TRBV25-1,TRBJ1-2,TGTGCCAGCAGTGGAGAACCGGGACCGGGGAGGGACTATGGCTACACCTTC,CASSGEPGPGRDYGYTF
NA,NA,13,TRBV29-1,TRBJ1-2,TGCAGCGTACAGACGGGAGACTCCTATGGCTACACCTTC,CSVQTGDSYGYTF
TRBD2,NA,14,TRBV4-2,TRBJ2-7,TGTGCCAGCAGCACCGGACTAGACGGGTACGAGCAGTACTTC,CASSTGLDGYEQYF
NA,NA,14,TRBV6-6,TRBJ1-6,TGTGCCAGCGTAGGAGGACAGTTAAGTTCACCCCTCCACTTT,CASVGGQLSSPLHF
TRBD2,NA,15,TRBV11-2,TRBJ2-7,TGTGCCAGCAGCCCTGGACTAGCGGGGGGAAGAGAGCAGTACTTC,CASSPGLAGGREQYF
NA,NA,15,TRBV4-1,TRBJ2-7,TGCGCCAGCAGCCCAGCACGGGGGTCTACCTACGAGCAGTACTTC,CASSPARGSTYEQYF
NA,NA,15,TRBV6-5,TRBJ2-2,TGTGCCAGCAGTTGGGAGGACCCGAACACCGGGGAGCTGTTTTTT,CASSWEDPNTGELFF
NA,NA,12,TRBV28,TRBJ1-5,TGTGCCAGCAGCCTCCCTCGAGGGCCCCAGCATTTT,CASSLPRGPQHF
TRBD1,NA,15,TRBV11-2,TRBJ1-1,TGTGCCAGCAGCTTAACAGGACAGGCCAACACTGAAGCTTTCTTT,CASSLTGQANTEAFF
NA,NA,13,TRBV6-1,TRBJ1-2,TGTGCCAGCAGTGAGGACAGTAACTATGGCTACACCTTC,CASSEDSNYGYTF
TRBD1,NA,16,TRBV4-1,TRBJ1-3,TGCGCCAGCAGCCTTAGGAGGGACAGGTCTGGAAACACCATATATTTT,CASSLRRDRSGNTIYF
NA,NA,16,TRBV7-2,TRBJ1-5,TGTGCCAGCAGCTTAGAGGCGGGGGTTGGCAATCAGCCCCAGCATTTT,CASSLEAGVGNQPQHF
TRBD1,NA,13,TRBV3-1/TRBV3-2,TRBJ1-1,TGTGCCAGCAGCTCGACAGGGCACACTGAAGCTTTCTTT,CASSSTGHTEAFF
TRBD1,NA,14,TRBV5-1,TRBJ2-3,TGCGCCAGCAGCCCTGGGACAGGGAAAGAGACGCAGTATTTT,CASSPGTGKETQYF
NA,NA,15,TRBV6-1,TRBJ2-7,TGTGCCAGCAGTGAAACGTACAGAAGCTCCTACGAGCAGTACTTC,CASSETYRSSYEQYF
NA,NA,15,TRBV15,TRBJ1-1,TGTGCCATTACACGCGCGGCCGGGGGAAGCACTGAAGCTTTCTTT,CAITRAAGGSTEAFF
TRBD1,few,15,TRBV5-1,TRBJ1-1,TGCGCCAGCAGCTGGGGACAGGGCGGGGACACTGAAGCTTTCTTT,CASSWGQGGDTEAFF
NA,once,16,TRBV10-2,TRBJ1-4,TGCGCCAGCAGTGAGTCAAGAGGTCCAGGAGGTGAAAAACTGTTTTTT,CASSESRGPGGEKLFF
TRBD1,NA,15,TRBV5-1,TRBJ1-2,TGCGCCAGCACACTGGGACAGGCGACGAACTATGGCTACACCTTC,CASTLGQATNYGYTF
NA,NA,11,TRBV6-5,TRBJ2-3,TGTGCCAGCAACCTCGGAGATACGCAGTATTTT,CASNLGDTQYF
NA,NA,16,TRBV7-9,TRBJ1-2,TGTGCCAGCAGCTTAGCGGGGCGGGGGGCAGAGGATGGCTACACCTTC,CASSLAGRGAEDGYTF
TRBD1,NA,12,TRBV18,TRBJ1-1,TGTGCCAGCTCACAACAGGGGACTGAAGCTTTCTTT,CASSQQGTEAFF
NA,NA,16,TRBV6-5,TRBJ1-1,TGTGCCAGCAGTTATGGGGCAGGGCTAGGGTATTCTGAAGCTTTCTTT,CASSYGAGLGYSEAFF
NA,NA,13,TRBV12-5,TRBJ2-7,TGTGCTAGTGGTTTCCTCTCTGTCTACGAGCAGTACTTC,CASGFLSVYEQYF
TRBD1,NA,15,TRBV24-1,TRBJ2-1,TGTGCCACCAGTGACCCAGGACAGGGCTTCAGTGAGCAGTTCTTC,CATSDPGQGFSEQFF
NA,NA,16,TRBV4-2,TRBJ2-1,TGTGCCAGCAGCCAAGACGCAACTAGCTCCTACAATGAGCAGTTCTTC,CASSQDATSSYNEQFF